The 7 T cell receptor beta chains below come from one sample, sequenced in a study of T cell repertoires in cytomegalovirus infection. A single record per CDR3 protein comes from TCRdb applying MiXCR to the reads. The table shows fewer than 200,000 distinct CDR3 sequences, with roughly an eighth occurring only once. The sample consisted of PBMCs. The receptors here all came from a human donor in good health (CMV status not recorded). Some clones in this sample may be carry-over from other donors' samples.

This clonotype was found many times. The CDR3 end shows no conserved phenylalanine or tryptophan, and so a read error is likely. Because the CDR3's place on the DNA is in doubt, the DNA is left out and the CDR3 is given as listed by TCRdb. The V gene is TRBV28, the J gene TRBJ2-3. Termini included, the CDR3 measures 12 amino acids. The germline V gene encodes CDR1 MDHEN and CDR2 SYDVKM. The CDR3 protein is CASSLKQAHMML.

In this sample, this clonotype turned up a few times. J is TRBJ2-7 and V is TRBV4-1, with 11 bases lining up with TRBD2. This CDR3 has 14 amino acids. Trimming at V came to 0 bases and at J to 6 bases, leaving 1 base not matched to a gene. Per the germline V gene, CDR1 is MGHRA and CDR2 is YSYEKL. CDR3 coding DNA: TGCGCCAGCAGCCAAGAACTAGCGGGAGTCGAGCAGTACTTC. It encodes CASSQELAGVEQYF.

This chain uses TRBV6-2 or TRBV6-3 with TRBJ2-5, with D maybe TRBD1 (6 bases). Trimming took off 2 bases at V and 1 base at J, with 17 bases between the two ends. This CDR3 has 17 residues. Germline V CDR1 and CDR2: MNHEY, SVGEGT. Written as DNA, the CDR3 is TGTGCCAGCAGTTACGGCAGGGGATCCCACCCCCAAGAGACCCAGTACTTC. This codes for CASSYGRGSHPQETQYF.

This clonotype occurred many times. V gene TRBV7-9 combines with J gene TRBJ2-3, with TRBD2 identical over 7 bases. CDR1 SEHNR and CDR2 FQNEAQ come from the germline V gene (reference sequence). This CDR3 spans 11 amino acids. The J segment lost 9 bases and the V segment lost 5 bases, leaving 2 bases of the junction unmatched. The CDR3 DNA follows: TGTGCCAGCAGCCCGGGAGGAACGCAGTATTTT. This gives the protein CASSPGGTQYF.

This clonotype appeared a few times. This rearrangement joins TRBV5-1 to TRBJ2-4, with 7 bases that match TRBD1. V was pared by 7 bases and J by 5 bases, with 6 bases of the junction left unmatched. Germline V lookup: CDR1 SGHRS, CDR2 YFSETQ. This CDR3 has 13 amino acids. CDR3 residues: CASQTGTENIQYF. The CDR3 DNA is TGCGCCAGCCAAACCGGGACAGAAAACATTCAGTACTTC. Full variable domain (outside the CDR3, taken from reference TRBV5-1 and TRBJ2-4): KAGVTQTPRYLIKTRGQQVTLSCSPISGHRSVSWYQQTPGQGLQFLFEYFSETQRNKGNFPGRFSGRQFSNSRSEMNVSTLELGDSALYLCASQTGTENIQYFGAGTRLSVL.

This clonotype was seen more than once but under ten times. In nucleotides, the CDR3 is TGTGCCACCAACCTAGGTTCCTACAATGAGCAGTTCTTC. This gives the protein CATNLGSYNEQFF. This chain connects TRBV5-4 to TRBJ2-1; D gene unclear. The V end lost 9 bases, the J end lost 1 base, and 11 bases lay between the germline ends. Per germline, CDR1 SGHNT and CDR2 YYREEE (reference sequence). The CDR3 consists of 13 residues.

The rearrangement links TRBV5-1 to TRBJ2-1; D tentatively reads TRBD1 or TRBD2 (7 bases each). The V gene's germline CDR1 is SGHRS and CDR2 YFSETQ. The CDR3 spans 15 residues. V lost 9 bases and J 2 bases, leaving 18 bases between the germline ends. CDR3 loop: CATREGAGAYNEQFF. The DNA of the CDR3 is TGCGCCACCAGGGAGGGGGCCGGGGCCTACAATGAGCAGTTCTTC.